These 10 T cell receptor beta chains were all obtained from the same sample, sequenced in a study of PD-1 blockade in classical Hodgkin lymphoma. Relapses following autologous stem cell transplantation were seen in all patients, with brentuximab vedotin exposure varying. Using immunoSEQ multiplex PCR, the repertoire was profiled, and TCRdb retains in-frame clones only, with some absent. The data hold some 100,000 clones, with 80% to 95% observed a single time. Sequences were derived from peripheral blood mononuclear cells (PBMCs), sampled at baseline. The receptors shown here come from a human donor with classical Hodgkin lymphoma.

The chain employs TRBV19 and TRBJ2-7, with D hard to call. Trimming cost V 3 bases and J 2 bases, with 8 bases left between them. The CDR3 is 13 amino acids. Germline V gives CDR1 LNHDA, CDR2 SQIVND (reference sequence). CDR3 bases: TGTGCCAGTAGTATGGACGGAACCTACGAGCAGTACTTC. Translated, it gives CASSMDGTYEQYF.

The CDR3 coding sequence is TGTGCCAGCAGTTTTTTTGGCCGGTACAATGAGCAGTTCTTC. It translates to CASSFFGRYNEQFF. V and J are TRBV27 and TRBJ2-1; D unclear. CDR1 and CDR2 from the germline V gene are MNHEY and SMNVEV (reference sequence). The V end was cut by 3 bases, the J end by 4 bases, with 10 bases between. CDR3 length equals 14 residues.

This clone was seen only once. The chain combines TRBV10-3 with TRBJ2-5; 14 bases match TRBD2. The trim removed 5 bases at V and 3 bases at J, leaving 2 bases unmatched. Germline CDR1 and CDR2: ENHRY and SYGVKD. The CDR3 extends over 15 amino acids. CDR3 protein: CAISMGLAGEETQYF. The DNA of the CDR3 is TGTGCCATCAGTATGGGACTAGCGGGAGAAGAGACCCAGTACTTC.

The chain is built from TRBV11-2 and TRBJ2-7, with D tentatively TRBD2 (6 bases). The V end was cut by 3 bases, the J end by 6 bases, with 12 bases between. Looked up from germline, CDR1 is SGHAT and CDR2 is FQNNGV. The CDR3 runs to 13 residues. The CDR3 nucleotides read TGTGCCAGCAGCTTCTGGAGGGTTTCCGAGCAGTACTTC. Translating gives CASSFWRVSEQYF.

The chain has TRBV5-1 and TRBJ2-7; D might be TRBD2 (5 bases). Looked up from germline, CDR1 is SGHRS and CDR2 is YFSETQ. Trimming stripped 4 bases from V and 5 bases from J, with 19 bases between. The CDR3 consists of 15 residues. The CDR3 sequence is CASSPQRVAGHEQYF. The CDR3 DNA sequence: TGCGCCAGCAGCCCCCAGAGGGTTGCCGGGCACGAGCAGTACTTC.

The chain couples TRBV6-6 to TRBJ2-7; TRBD2 agrees at 7 bases. V dropped 6 bases and J dropped 9; count of bases not matched to a gene: 14. Germline V gene data show CDR1 as MNHNY and CDR2 as SVGAGI (reference sequence). The CDR3 has 14 residues. The CDR3 nucleotides read TGTGCCAGCAGCCCTCGGCCCCCGGGAGGTGGGCAGTACTTC. It encodes CASSPRPPGGGQYF.

The V and J genes are TRBV4-1 and TRBJ2-5, with 8 nucleotides matching TRBD1. The end of the DNA is better explained by TRBJ2-7, so the J call may be wrong. The CDR3 is 14 amino acids. Germline CDR1 MGHRA, CDR2 YSYEKL. DNA for the CDR3: TGCGCCAGCAGCCAAGGGACAGGGCCCTACGAGCAGTACTTC. Protein: CASSQGTGPYEQYF.

This chain links TRBV10-3 with TRBJ1-4; no clear D gene. There are 14 residues in the CDR3. Germline assignment: CDR1 ENHRY and CDR2 SYGVKD. Deletions cut 8 bases from V and 7 bases from J, with 17 bases between. CDR3 sequence reads: CAIRAGEGGEKLFF. CDR3 DNA sequence: TGTGCCATCCGGGCCGGGGAGGGAGGTGAAAAACTGTTTTTT.

This clone was seen only once. The chain recombines TRBV4-1 with TRBJ1-2; 7 nucleotides align to TRBD1. There are 14 residues in the CDR3. The V gene end was trimmed by 4 bases and the J gene end by 5 bases; junction bases not matched to a gene: 7. Germline V lookup: CDR1 MGHRA, CDR2 YSYEKL. In DNA, the CDR3 is TGCGCCAGCAGCCCCCTGACAGGGAGGTATGGCTACACCTTC. Translating it yields CASSPLTGRYGYTF.

The gene calls are TRBV7-2 and TRBJ2-3; TRBD2 aligns across 7 bases. From germline, CDR1 is SGHTA and CDR2 FQGNSA. V was clipped by 4 bases and J by 0 bases; unmatched bases: 7. The CDR3 covers 16 residues. CDR3 in DNA: TGTGCCAGCAGCTCCCGGTTTAGCGGGAGCACAGATACGCAGTATTTT. Protein sequence: CASSSRFSGSTDTQYF.